The 14 T cell receptor beta chains below come from one sample, sequenced in a study of shared T cell receptors in the human thymus. This table comes from immunoSEQ multiplex PCR, and its TCRdb copy is limited to in-frame clones, with some not included. The data hold fewer than 700,000 clones, with around nine tenths observed a single time. These sequences were also reported in another study, on human thymus T cells.

Sequencing was performed on thymocytes. The origin of the receptors is a boy younger than two with a congenital heart defect.

This chain links TRBV4-3 with TRBJ1-2, with TRBD1 matching 7 bases. This CDR3 has 16 amino acids. Germline CDR1 and CDR2: LGHNA and YSLEER. The junction had 11 bases not matched to a gene; V was cut back by 1 base and J by 6 bases. CDR3 in DNA: TGCGCCAGCAGCCAAGGATTGGGACAGTTCAATGATGGCTACACCTTC. It yields the protein CASSQGLGQFNDGYTF.

The chain carries TRBV11-3 and TRBJ2-7; the match to TRBD2 covers 7 bases. V trimming: 8 bases; J trimming: 5 bases; junction bases outside the gene matches: 12. Germline CDR1 is SGHNT and CDR2 is YENEEA. This CDR3 comprises 14 residues. This chain's CDR3 is CASRKAGERHEQYF. The CDR3 bases are TGTGCCAGCCGCAAGGCGGGAGAACGGCACGAGCAGTACTTC.

Of note for this clone: Other DNA sequences in the same sample also yield this CDR3. The chain is built from TRBV27 and TRBJ2-7, with 10 bases lining up with TRBD1. The trim removed 2 bases at V and 3 bases at J, leaving 1 base unmatched. The CDR3 extends over 14 amino acids. From germline, CDR1 is MNHEY and CDR2 SMNVEV (reference sequence). The CDR3 DNA follows: TGTGCCAGCAGTTTAGGGACAGGGGTCTACGAGCAGTACTTC. It is translated as CASSLGTGVYEQYF.

CDR3 DNA: TGCGCCAGCAGCCAAGAGGCGGGGTCTGGGGCCAACGTCCTGACTTTC. As protein: CASSQEAGSGANVLTF. The chain uses TRBV4-3 and TRBJ2-6; tentative D call: TRBD2 (6 bases). Germline V CDR1 and CDR2: LGHNA, YSLEER. CDR3 length equals 16 residues. V was trimmed by 0 bases and J by 1 base, leaving 7 bases between them.

The chain combines TRBV15 with TRBJ2-5, with D possibly TRBD2 on 5 matching bases. Trimming stripped 10 bases from V and 4 bases from J, with 16 bases between. The CDR3 has 13 residues. In germline, CDR1 is LNHNV, CDR2 YYDKDF (reference sequence). CDR3 in amino acids: CASRRGPAETQYF. In DNA, the CDR3 is TGTGCCAGCCGTCGCGGGCCTGCAGAGACCCAGTACTTC.

The CDR3 region is CASSQDVRGRNTGELFF. The CDR3 coding sequence is TGCGCCAGCAGCCAAGACGTAAGGGGTCGAAACACCGGGGAGCTGTTTTTT. V is TRBV4-3 and J is TRBJ2-2; D is perhaps TRBD1 (5 bases). CDR3 length: 17 amino acids. V was trimmed by 0 bases and J by 2 bases, leaving 13 bases between them. Looked up from germline, CDR1 is LGHNA and CDR2 is YSLEER.

The rearrangement joins TRBV5-1 to TRBJ1-5, with unresolved D. Trimming removed 5 bases from V and 0 bases from J, with 12 bases in between. The CDR3 totals 15 residues. In germline, CDR1 is SGHRS, CDR2 YFSETQ. The CDR3 DNA reads TGCGCCAGCAGGGGTAGCCCGTATAGCAATCAGCCCCAGCATTTT. It is translated as CASRGSPYSNQPQHF.

Here the CDR3 DNA reads TGCGCCAGCAGTGAAGGACTAGCGGGAGCCGAGCAGTTCTTC. Amino acids: CASSEGLAGAEQFF. The gene calls are TRBV10-1 and TRBJ2-1; 13 nucleotides line up with TRBD2. V shed 3 bases, J shed 10 bases, and the junction held 3 bases outside the gene matches. Germline V gene lookup returns CDR1 WNHNN and CDR2 SYGVQD (reference sequence). The CDR3 runs 14 residues.

This clone was recorded a few times. V and J are TRBV9 and TRBJ2-1, with 8 nucleotides matching TRBD2. The ends lost 4 bases at V and 3 bases at J; junction bases unmatched: 9. Per germline, CDR1 SGDLS and CDR2 YYNGEE. The CDR3 has 16 amino acids. The CDR3 reads CASSPLPLADYNEQFF. The CDR3 DNA reads TGTGCCAGCAGCCCTCTCCCACTAGCGGACTACAATGAGCAGTTCTTC.

This chain connects TRBV7-8 to TRBJ2-1, with 7 bases aligning to TRBD2. Germline V lookup: CDR1 SGHVS, CDR2 FQNEAQ. The CDR3 spans 12 residues. The V and J ends lost 6 bases and 7 bases, in that order; junction bases with no gene match: 3. CDR3 sequence: CASRSRGNEQFF. The CDR3 nucleotides are TGTGCCAGCAGATCGCGGGGGAATGAGCAGTTCTTC.

The chain is built from TRBV5-1 and TRBJ2-1; possibly TRBD2 for D (6 bases). The germline V gene encodes CDR1 SGHRS and CDR2 YFSETQ. The CDR3 is 15 amino acids. Trimming removed 0 bases at V and 4 bases at J, with 11 bases between. The CDR3, as DNA: TGCGCCAGCAGCTTGGTAGTAGCGGATTACAATGAGCAGTTCTTC. This encodes CASSLVVADYNEQFF. Full variable domain (outside the CDR3, taken from reference TRBV5-1 and TRBJ2-1): KAGVTQTPRYLIKTRGQQVTLSCSPISGHRSVSWYQQTPGQGLQFLFEYFSETQRNKGNFPGRFSGRQFSNSRSEMNVSTLELGDSALYLCASSLVVADYNEQFFGPGTRLTVL.

This sequence joins TRBV28 and TRBJ2-7, with TRBD2 as a possible D gene (6 bases). This CDR3 is 13 amino acids long. CDR1 is MDHEN, CDR2 SYDVKM, per germline. The germline V and J ends were trimmed by 3 bases and 1 base, with 7 bases remaining between them. The CDR3 spells CASSFGGSYEQYF. For the CDR3, the DNA is TGTGCCAGCAGTTTCGGAGGGTCCTACGAGCAGTACTTC.

The chain links TRBV28 to TRBJ2-7, with 8 bases matching TRBD1. The CDR3 runs 16 residues. Unmatched junction bases numbered 12, after V lost 5 bases and J lost 3 bases. The germline V gene has CDR1 MDHEN and CDR2 SYDVKM. The DNA of the CDR3 is TGTGCCAGCAGTCGGACCTTGGACAGGGATGACTACGAGCAGTACTTC. Its translation: CASSRTLDRDDYEQYF.

The rearrangement uses TRBV14 and TRBJ2-5; TRBD2 agrees at 14 bases. Germline V gene data show CDR1 as SGHDN and CDR2 as FVKESK. This CDR3 comprises 16 residues. Trimming cost V 4 bases and J 3 bases; bases outside gene matches: 4. The CDR3 is CASSPPGLAGEETQYF. The CDR3, as DNA: TGTGCCAGCAGCCCTCCGGGACTAGCGGGAGAAGAGACCCAGTACTTC.